These 25 T cell receptor beta chains share one sample of origin, sequenced in a study of blood T cell repertoires in COVID-19. Generated by immunoSEQ multiplex PCR, the TCRdb table keeps only in-frame clones and is missing some. The sample lists 300,000 to 450,000 clones; about 87% were seen once. The source material was PBMCs or T cells enriched from blood (not recorded which). All receptors derive from a man aged 30 to 45 who had recovered from COVID-19.

The chain combines TRBV6-6 with TRBJ2-7; 7 bases align to TRBD2. V was pared by 7 bases and J by 2 bases, with 17 bases of the junction left unmatched. The length of the CDR3 is 17 residues. CDR1 is MNHNY, CDR2 SVGAGI, per germline (reference sequence). The CDR3 region is CASTRSGREGSTYEQYF. In DNA, the CDR3 is TGTGCCAGCACTCGCTCGGGCAGGGAGGGATCCACCTACGAGCAGTACTTC.

This chain joins TRBV18 and TRBJ1-2; 9 bases are shared with TRBD1. This CDR3 has 13 residues. Germline V lookup: CDR1 KGHSH, CDR2 LQKENI. The V segment lost 3 bases and the J segment 8 bases; nucleotides outside the gene matches: 4. The CDR3 DNA reads as TGTGCCAGCTCACCGCGACAGGGGGGAGGCTACACCTTC. The encoded protein is CASSPRQGGGYTF.

This rearrangement joins TRBV12-3 or TRBV12-4 to TRBJ1-2, with D hard to call. The V and J ends lost 6 bases and 6 bases respectively, with 11 bases between them. This CDR3 comprises 12 residues. The DNA for the CDR3 is TGTGCCAGCAGCTCGGTCCCCAATGGCTACACCTTC. Translating gives CASSSVPNGYTF.

V usage is TRBV27 and J usage is TRBJ2-3, with D maybe TRBD1 (8 bases). Germline CDR1 and CDR2: MNHEY and SMNVEV (reference sequence). V was clipped by 5 bases and J by 4 bases, with 19 bases between them. The CDR3 contains 16 residues. The CDR3: CASSITGGVQADTQYF. DNA for the CDR3: TGTGCCAGCAGTATCACAGGGGGGGTCCAAGCAGATACGCAGTATTTT.

This chain links TRBV29-1 with TRBJ2-1; 7 nucleotides agree with TRBD2. Germline assignment: CDR1 SQVTM and CDR2 ANQGSEA. Trimming removed 3 bases from V and 0 bases from J; junction bases left unmatched: 5. The CDR3 runs to 15 residues. This CDR3 is CSVDGGGFSYNEQFF. CDR3 coding DNA: TGCAGCGTTGATGGCGGGGGATTCTCCTACAATGAGCAGTTCTTC.

The V and J genes are TRBV4-2 and TRBJ1-2; a possible D gene is TRBD1 (6 bases). This CDR3 is 13 amino acids long. Deletions cut 1 base from V and 6 bases from J, with 9 bases between. CDR1 and CDR2 from the germline V gene are LGHNA and YNFKEQ. CDR3 protein: CASSQAGADGYTF. DNA of the CDR3: TGTGCCAGCAGCCAAGCAGGGGCCGATGGCTACACCTTC.

This chain joins TRBV5-6 and TRBJ1-2; D gene uncertain. Trimming stripped 0 bases from V and 6 bases from J, with 9 bases between. The CDR3 is made up of 13 amino acids. Looked up from germline, CDR1 is SGHDT and CDR2 is YYEEEE. The CDR3 protein is CASSLVPGDGYTF. CDR3 DNA sequence: TGTGCCAGCAGCTTGGTACCGGGAGATGGCTACACCTTC.

The chain uses TRBV2 and TRBJ1-2; 8 bases line up with TRBD1. Germline V gives CDR1 SNHLY, CDR2 FYNNEI. After removal of 6 bases from V and 3 bases from J, the junction contained 9 bases not matched to a gene. This CDR3 comprises 15 residues. The CDR3 is CASSRTGLGDYGYTF. The CDR3 bases are TGTGCCAGCAGCCGGACAGGGTTGGGGGACTATGGCTACACCTTC.

The chain carries TRBV27 and TRBJ1-1, with D possibly being TRBD1 (6 bases). The germline CDR1 and CDR2 sequences are MNHEY and SMNVEV (reference sequence). CDR3 length equals 13 residues. V was pared by 5 bases and J by 5 bases, with 12 bases between. This CDR3 is CASSLQGLTEAFF. The CDR3 nucleotides read TGTGCCAGCAGTCTACAGGGATTAACTGAAGCTTTCTTT.

The genes are TRBV2 and TRBJ1-1, with TRBD1 identical over 8 bases. In germline, CDR1 is SNHLY, CDR2 FYNNEI. Losses at the gene ends were 6 bases for V and 4 bases for J; bases not matched to a gene: 10. The CDR3 runs 15 residues. The CDR3 loop reads CASSQDRVSSTEAFF. CDR3 coding DNA: TGTGCCAGCAGCCAGGACAGGGTTTCGAGCACTGAAGCTTTCTTT.

This chain links TRBV11-2 with TRBJ2-7, with a weak D call TRBD2 (7 bases). The CDR3 runs to 13 residues. Trimming removed 3 bases from V and 6 bases from J, with 12 bases in between. The germline V gene has CDR1 SGHAT and CDR2 FQNNGV. The DNA for the CDR3 is TGTGCCAGCAGCTTGTACAGGGAGGGCGAGCAGTACTTC. Encoded protein: CASSLYREGEQYF.

This clone was observed once. This sequence joins TRBV23-1 and TRBJ2-6; D uncertain. TRBV23-1 is flagged as an ORF with uncertain function. This CDR3 is 18 amino acids long. The germline V and J ends were trimmed by 4 bases and 0 bases, with 16 bases remaining between them. CDR3 sequence (DNA): TGCGCCAGCAGTCGATCAGACACCGAGTTCTCTGGGGCCAACGTCCTGACTTTC. Translated, it gives CASSRSDTEFSGANVLTF.

V usage is TRBV29-1 and J usage is TRBJ2-5; perhaps TRBD1 as D (5 bases). The germline V gene encodes CDR1 SQVTM and CDR2 ANQGSEA. Trimming took 2 bases from V and 0 from J, leaving 7 bases between them. This CDR3 is built from 13 residues. The CDR3 nucleotides are TGCAGCGTTGAACAGGGTTACCAAGAGACCCAGTACTTC. Translation gives CSVEQGYQETQYF.

J is TRBJ2-2 and V is TRBV19, with a possible D match to TRBD1 (6 bases). V lost 7 bases, J lost 1 base, and 16 bases lay in between. The CDR3 spans 16 residues. CDR1 and CDR2 (germline): LNHDA, SQIVND (reference sequence). The CDR3: CASIRPGALNTGELFF. CDR3 bases: TGTGCCAGTATAAGACCAGGGGCCCTGAACACCGGGGAGCTGTTTTTT.

This chain connects TRBV29-1 to TRBJ1-2; D may be TRBD1 (5 bases). The CDR3 loop spans 13 amino acids. V was clipped by 3 bases and J by 5 bases, with 13 bases between them. In germline, CDR1 is SQVTM, CDR2 ANQGSEA. CDR3 region: CSVERNRRYGYTF. The CDR3 nucleotides are TGCAGCGTTGAGAGGAACAGGAGATATGGCTACACCTTC.

This sequence joins TRBV5-1 and TRBJ2-1; TRBD2 matches 9 bases. CDR1 and CDR2 (germline): SGHRS, YFSETQ. This CDR3 has 16 residues. Trimming at V came to 2 bases and at J to 9 bases, leaving 12 bases not matched to a gene. CDR3 in DNA: TGCGCCAGCAGCTTCCGGAGCGGGGGGCTAACGGGTGAGCAGTTCTTC. Translated: CASSFRSGGLTGEQFF.

This chain connects TRBV12-3 or TRBV12-4 to TRBJ2-7; maybe TRBD1 (6 bases). This CDR3 has 12 residues. V lost 5 bases and J 5 bases, leaving 10 bases between the germline ends. The CDR3 sequence: CASSHRANEQYF. CDR3 DNA sequence: TGTGCCAGCAGTCACAGGGCCAACGAGCAGTACTTC.

The chain has TRBV5-1 and TRBJ1-4; TRBD1 aligns across 10 bases. Per germline, CDR1 SGHRS and CDR2 YFSETQ. V shed 0 bases and J 7 bases; nucleotides not matched to a gene: 6. CDR3 length: 16 residues. The CDR3 protein is CASSLGQGAWGEKLFF. The CDR3 nucleotides are TGCGCCAGCAGCTTGGGACAGGGGGCTTGGGGTGAAAAACTGTTTTTT.

This clone was seen a single time. The CDR3 nucleotides read TGCGCCAGCAGCTCAAAGACTAGCTCGTACAATGAGCAGTTCTTC. This sequence encodes CASSSKTSSYNEQFF. The chain uses TRBV5-1 and TRBJ2-1, with TRBD2 matching 7 bases. The CDR3 covers 15 residues. Germline V gene sequence: CDR1 SGHRS, CDR2 YFSETQ. V lost 3 bases, J lost 4 bases, and 7 bases stayed unmatched.

The chain uses TRBV7-2 and TRBJ1-3; D not resolved. Deletions cut 3 bases from V and 1 base from J, with 4 bases between. Germline V gene sequence: CDR1 SGHTA, CDR2 FQGNSA. This CDR3 contains 13 residues. The CDR3 reads CASSFPSGNTIYF. The CDR3 DNA sequence: TGTGCCAGCAGCTTCCCTTCTGGAAACACCATATATTTT.

This clone has more than one count but fewer than ten. The rearrangement uses TRBV6-6 and TRBJ2-7; maybe TRBD2 (5 bases). V gave up 1 base and J gave up 6 bases, with 7 bases separating them. This CDR3 comprises 12 residues. The germline CDR1 and CDR2 sequences are MNHNY and SVGAGI (reference sequence). Here the CDR3 DNA reads TGTGCCAGCAGTTACTACGCGGGCGAGCAGTACTTC. Translated, it gives CASSYYAGEQYF.

The chain employs TRBV7-2 and TRBJ1-2; D uncertain. The germline gives CDR1 SGHTA, CDR2 FQGNSA. CDR3 length: 15 residues. V lost 5 bases to trimming and J lost 1 base, with 14 bases between them. CDR3 protein: CASSPPESFNYGYTF. The CDR3 nucleotides read TGTGCCAGCAGCCCCCCGGAGAGCTTTAACTATGGCTACACCTTC.

The chain couples TRBV3-1 (or the pseudogene TRBV3-2) to TRBJ2-1, with 11 bases fitting TRBD2. Germline assignment: CDR1 LGHDT and CDR2 YNNKEL (reference sequence). J was trimmed by 2 bases and V by 4 bases; bases with no gene match: 10. The CDR3 sequence is 18 residues long. The CDR3: CASSPGLADITPYNEQFF. The CDR3, as DNA: TGTGCCAGCAGCCCGGGACTAGCGGATATAACGCCCTACAATGAGCAGTTCTTC.

The gene calls are TRBV5-6 and TRBJ1-2; D remains unclear. Trimming stripped 2 bases from V and 4 bases from J, with 18 bases between. CDR1 and CDR2 (germline): SGHDT, YYEEEE. The CDR3 is 16 amino acids. CDR3: CASSFVGREGGYGYTF. DNA of the CDR3: TGTGCCAGCAGCTTCGTCGGCCGGGAGGGTGGCTATGGCTACACCTTC.

This chain's CDR3 is CASSRYGSGAANEKLFF. For the CDR3, the DNA is TGTGCCAGCAGCCGTTATGGGAGCGGGGCTGCTAATGAAAAACTGTTTTTT. V is TRBV7-8 and J is TRBJ1-4; the D gene is possibly TRBD1 (5 bases). The germline V gene has CDR1 SGHVS and CDR2 FQNEAQ. The CDR3 has 17 residues. V was trimmed by 5 bases and J by 3 bases, leaving 19 bases between them.